Below, 23 T cell receptor beta chains from the same sample are listed, as sequenced in a study of blood T cell repertoires in COVID-19. Sequencing used immunoSEQ multiplex PCR; TCRdb keeps in-frame clones, though not all of them. The sample has around 130,000 clones; over 85% are singletons. Sequencing was done on a sample of peripheral blood. These TCRs come from a man aged 50 to 60 with active COVID-19.

The table lists this clone with a few counts. The CDR3: CASSDGGSNQPQHF. In DNA form, the CDR3 reads TGCGCCAGCAGTGACGGAGGGAGCAATCAGCCCCAGCATTTT. The chain links TRBV10-1 to TRBJ1-5; no firm D call. The CDR3 sequence is 14 residues long. The V gene lost 3 bases and the J gene lost 1 base, with 7 bases spanning the gap. CDR1 is WNHNN, CDR2 SYGVQD, per germline (reference sequence).

CDR3 coding DNA: TGTGCCACCAGTGACCCAAGCGGGGGCGATCAGCCCCAGCATTTT. Translating gives CATSDPSGGDQPQHF. The V call is TRBV24-1, the J call TRBJ1-5, with D possibly being TRBD1 (6 bases). Germline V gives CDR1 KGHDR, CDR2 SFDVKD. V lost 4 bases, J lost 5 bases, and 14 bases lay in between. CDR3 length: 15 amino acids.

The chain joins TRBV4-1 to TRBJ2-1, with TRBD1 matching over 12 bases. Looked up from germline, CDR1 is MGHRA and CDR2 is YSYEKL. The CDR3 length is 17 residues. V lost 4 bases and J lost 2; bases outside the gene matches: 6. This CDR3 reads CASSLGTGGAAYNEQFF. The CDR3 nucleotides read TGCGCCAGCAGCCTTGGGACAGGGGGCGCTGCCTACAATGAGCAGTTCTTC.

CDR3 loop: CASSLWGGNTEAFF. CDR3 nucleotides: TGTGCCAGTAGCCTCTGGGGGGGGAACACTGAAGCTTTCTTT. V is TRBV19 and J is TRBJ1-1, with D possibly TRBD1 on 5 matching bases. V lost 6 bases and J 1 base, leaving 12 bases between the germline ends. The CDR3 contains 14 residues. The germline V gene has CDR1 LNHDA and CDR2 SQIVND (reference sequence).

This chain uses TRBV6-1 with TRBJ1-4; TRBD1 matches 11 bases. With V trimmed by 2 bases and J by 8 bases, 4 bases remained unmatched. The germline CDR1 and CDR2 sequences are MNHNS and SASEGT. The CDR3 has 15 residues. CDR3 bases: TGTGCCAGCAGTGAAAGGACAGGGGGCCGGGAAAAACTGTTTTTT. It encodes CASSERTGGREKLFF.

This clone was observed a single time. Other DNA sequences within the sample encode an identical CDR3. V usage is TRBV5-4 and J usage is TRBJ2-1; 10 bases are shared with TRBD2. The CDR3 covers 18 residues. J was trimmed by 6 bases and V by 6 bases; bases with no gene match: 18. CDR1 is SGHNT, CDR2 YYREEE, per germline (reference sequence). CDR3 bases: TGTGCCAGCACATCGGGGCTAGCGGGGGCCCAGACCGTCAATGAGCAGTTCTTC. Amino acids: CASTSGLAGAQTVNEQFF.

The rearrangement links TRBV15 to TRBJ2-1; D gene unclear. V was clipped by 3 bases and J by 9 bases, with 9 bases between them. CDR3 size: 12 residues. Germline lookup yields CDR1 LNHNV and CDR2 YYDKDF (reference sequence). This chain's CDR3 is CATSRNRVEQFF. DNA for the CDR3: TGTGCCACCAGCAGGAACCGGGTTGAGCAGTTCTTC.

V is TRBV7-2 and J is TRBJ1-1; the D gene is possibly TRBD1 (6 bases). Germline V gene lookup returns CDR1 SGHTA and CDR2 FQGNSA. V was trimmed by 5 bases and J by 9 bases, leaving 19 bases between them. This CDR3 has 14 residues. As DNA, the CDR3 is TGTGCCAGCAGCACACGGGGGGCGCGCGACAAAGCTTTCTTT. Translation: CASSTRGARDKAFF.

V usage is TRBV7-8 and J usage is TRBJ2-5, with D possibly TRBD2 on 6 matching bases. Trimming stripped 5 bases from V and 5 bases from J, with 9 bases between. The CDR3 length is 12 residues. Germline CDR1 reads SGHVS; CDR2 reads FQNEAQ. DNA of the CDR3: TGTGCCAGCAGCCGGGCGGGGGAGACCCAGTACTTC. The encoded protein is CASSRAGETQYF. The variable domain in full, completed from reference TRBV7-8 and TRBJ2-5, reads GAGVSQSPRYKVAKRGQDVALRCDPISGHVSLFWYQQALGQGPEFLTYFQNEAQLDKSGLPSDRFFAERPEGSVSTLKIQRTQQEDSAVYLCASSRAGETQYFGPGTRLLVL.

This rearrangement joins TRBV6-5 to TRBJ1-2, with D perhaps TRBD1 (5 bases). This CDR3 is 15 amino acids long. The germline V gene encodes CDR1 MNHEY and CDR2 SVGAGI. V lost 0 bases and J lost 4, with 12 bases in between. CDR3 residues: CASSYSGGVIYGYTF. The CDR3, as DNA: TGTGCCAGCAGTTACTCTGGGGGGGTCATCTATGGCTACACCTTC.

The rearrangement uses TRBV19 and TRBJ1-3; TRBD1 matches 7 bases. The CDR3 contains 15 residues. V was clipped by 6 bases and J by 0 bases; unmatched bases: 5. Germline values: CDR1 LNHDA, CDR2 SQIVND (reference sequence). In DNA form, the CDR3 reads TGTGCCAGTAGCGATCAGGGGGTCTCTGGAAACACCATATATTTT. Protein product: CASSDQGVSGNTIYF.

V usage is TRBV29-1 and J usage is TRBJ2-5, with D possibly being TRBD1 (6 bases). Germline V gives CDR1 SQVTM, CDR2 ANQGSEA. V shed 6 bases and J shed 2 bases, with 13 bases lying between them. The CDR3 is made up of 13 amino acids. The CDR3 sequence: CSVAGTLQETQYF. The CDR3 DNA is TGCAGCGTGGCCGGGACACTTCAAGAGACCCAGTACTTC.

The chain uses TRBV6-6 and TRBJ1-2; maybe TRBD1 (6 bases). Trimming took 4 bases from V and 6 from J, leaving 12 bases between them. The V gene's germline CDR1 is MNHNY and CDR2 SVGAGI (reference sequence). This CDR3 is 13 amino acids long. CDR3 sequence: CASSSTGVNGYTF. Here the CDR3 DNA reads TGTGCCAGCAGTTCGACAGGCGTTAATGGCTACACCTTC.

The chain uses TRBV7-2 and TRBJ1-2; 7 positions match TRBD1. The CDR3 contains 14 residues. Unmatched junction bases numbered 10, after V lost 5 bases and J lost 7 bases. Germline V gene lookup returns CDR1 SGHTA and CDR2 FQGNSA. The CDR3 loop reads CASSTTGARFGYTF. The DNA for the CDR3 is TGTGCCAGCAGCACCACAGGGGCCAGGTTTGGCTACACCTTC. Full variable domain (missing parts from reference TRBV7-2 and TRBJ1-2): GAGVSQSPSNKVTEKGKDVELRCDPISGHTALYWYRQSLGQGLEFLIYFQGNSAPDKSGLPSDRFSAERTGGSVSTLTIQRTQQEDSAVYLCASSTTGARFGYTFGSGTRLTVV.

The rearrangement joins TRBV19 to TRBJ1-6, with 11 bases identical to TRBD1. J was trimmed by 9 bases and V by 6 bases; bases with no gene match: 13. The CDR3 runs to 17 residues. Germline V lookup: CDR1 LNHDA, CDR2 SQIVND (reference sequence). CDR3 amino acids: CASRKSRDRGSSSPLHF. Here the CDR3 DNA reads TGTGCCAGTAGAAAGTCCCGGGACAGGGGGAGTAGTTCACCCCTCCACTTT.

The V call is TRBV7-7, the J call TRBJ2-7; 8 positions agree with TRBD1. V lost 5 bases, J lost 0 bases, and 6 bases stayed unmatched. There are 15 residues in the CDR3. Germline loops: CDR1 SSHAT, CDR2 FNYEAQ (reference sequence). CDR3 amino acids: CASSHGQGISYEQYV. CDR3 nucleotide sequence: TGTGCCAGCAGCCATGGACAGGGTATCTCCTACGAGCAGTACGTC.

The chain uses TRBV15 and TRBJ2-5; weak D call: TRBD1 (6 bases). Trimming left V 9 bases short and J 3 bases short, with 11 bases between. This CDR3 region has 12 residues. Germline V gene data show CDR1 as LNHNV and CDR2 as YYDKDF (reference sequence). The CDR3 reads CATTGQKETQYF. In DNA form, the CDR3 reads TGTGCCACGACAGGACAAAAAGAGACCCAGTACTTC. Together with reference TRBV15 and TRBJ2-5, the CDR3 gives the full variable domain: DAMVIQNPRYQVTQFGKPVTLSCSQTLNHNVMYWYQQKSSQAPKLLFHYYDKDFNNEADTPDNFQSRRPNTSFCFLDIRSPGLGDTAMYLCATTGQKETQYFGPGTRLLVL.

The rearrangement links TRBV7-9 to TRBJ2-1, with TRBD1 matching over 10 bases. V lost 5 bases to trimming and J lost 7 bases; unmatched junction nucleotides: 2. The germline gives CDR1 SEHNR, CDR2 FQNEAQ (reference sequence). There are 13 residues in the CDR3. DNA for the CDR3: TGTGCCAGCAGCAGACAGGGGGCGAATGAGCAGTTCTTC. This encodes CASSRQGANEQFF.

The chain is built from TRBV12-3 or TRBV12-4 and TRBJ2-7; TRBD1 matches at 10 bases. The trim removed 6 bases at V and 3 bases at J, leaving 2 bases unmatched. The CDR3 has 13 residues. CDR3 in DNA: TGTGCCAGCAGGCGGGACAGGGGCTACGAGCAGTACTTC. Its protein is CASRRDRGYEQYF.

This chain links TRBV18 with TRBJ2-1; perhaps TRBD2 as D (6 bases). Germline assignment: CDR1 KGHSH and CDR2 LQKENI. Trimming cost V 0 bases and J 9 bases, with 18 bases left between them. This CDR3 contains 16 residues. DNA for the CDR3: TGTGCCAGCTCACCACCGGGCAGGGCCCGGGAGTTTGAGCAGTTCTTC. Translating it yields CASSPPGRAREFEQFF.

The V and J genes are TRBV5-1 and TRBJ2-3; D is perhaps TRBD2 (5 bases). The CDR3 length is 15 residues. Germline values: CDR1 SGHRS, CDR2 YFSETQ. V was cut by 5 bases and J by 0 bases, with 13 bases left in between. CDR3 sequence reads: CASSRADPSTDTQYF. The CDR3 DNA is TGCGCCAGCAGTCGAGCGGACCCTAGCACAGATACGCAGTATTTT.

This rearrangement joins TRBV24-1 to TRBJ2-7, with D unclear. The CDR3 is 13 residues long. V was pared by 9 bases and J by 7 bases, with 18 bases between. The germline CDR1 and CDR2 sequences are KGHDR and SFDVKD. The CDR3 DNA follows: TGTGCCACCCTGACTCAACATACCGTGGAGCAGTACGTC. This gives the protein CATLTQHTVEQYV.

The chain recombines TRBV9 with TRBJ2-3; D perhaps matches TRBD2 (5 bases). V was cut by 4 bases and J by 8 bases, with 17 bases left in between. CDR1 is SGDLS and CDR2 is YYNGEE in the germline V gene. The length of the CDR3 is 14 residues. CDR3 nucleotide sequence: TGTGCCAGCAGCCCTATCACACCGGAGGCTACGCAGTATTTT. This gives the protein CASSPITPEATQYF.